Each of the 10 T cell receptor beta chains below was sequenced from the same sample in a study of brain T cells in children with intractable seizures. The time point is: blood from clinic visit 5 months post-surgery; TSC patient then seizure free. Repertoires were generated with immunoSEQ multiplex PCR, while TCRdb's copy carries only in-frame clones and drops some. This table has hundreds of thousands of clones, about 94% appearing once. The specimen was peripheral blood, collected roughly 5 months after surgery. These receptors were collected from a boy under two years old with tuberous sclerosis and intractable seizures.

V gene TRBV6-5 combines with J gene TRBJ1-3; D is unclear. The CDR3 sequence is 13 residues long. Germline values: CDR1 MNHEY, CDR2 SVGAGI. The V end was cut by 8 bases, the J end by 0 bases, with 8 bases between. CDR3 residues: CASGSISGNTIYF. Written as DNA, the CDR3 is TGTGCCAGCGGCAGCATCTCTGGAAACACCATATATTTT.

The rearrangement uses TRBV9 and TRBJ2-5; D unclear. The CDR3 is 18 residues long. Germline CDR1 and CDR2: SGDLS and YYNGEE. The V end was cut by 0 bases, the J end by 0 bases, with 18 bases between. In nucleotides, the CDR3 is TGTGCCAGCAGCGTAGGGGTAGGAAAAGGAGTTGACCAAGAGACCCAGTACTTC. The encoded protein is CASSVGVGKGVDQETQYF.

This clone was found many times. The chain uses TRBV7-9 and TRBJ1-3; TRBD1 might be the D (5 bases). The CDR3 has 15 amino acids. V shed 6 bases and J shed 4 bases, with 16 bases lying between them. CDR1 and CDR2 (germline): SEHNR, FQNEAQ (reference sequence). The CDR3 spells CASSRTLSFGNTIYF. In nucleotides, the CDR3 is TGTGCCAGCAGTCGGACACTTTCTTTCGGAAACACCATATATTTT.

The CDR3 region is CASSLGGGVINTQYF. In DNA form, the CDR3 reads TGTGCCAGCAGTCTTGGGGGAGGTGTGATAAATACGCAGTATTTT. The rearrangement links TRBV27 to TRBJ2-3; D is possibly TRBD2 (6 bases). Germline CDR1 and CDR2: MNHEY and SMNVEV (reference sequence). The V end was cut by 5 bases, the J end by 7 bases, with 19 bases between. This CDR3 is built from 15 residues.

The chain carries TRBV13 and TRBJ1-1; D gene unclear. From germline, CDR1 is PRHDT and CDR2 FYEKMQ (reference sequence). Trimming removed 2 bases from V and 0 bases from J, with 16 bases in between. CDR3 length: 17 residues. The CDR3 DNA sequence: TGTGCCAGCAGCTTACGTCCGGCAGGAAGGATGAACACTGAAGCTTTCTTT. Its protein product is CASSLRPAGRMNTEAFF.

The chain couples TRBV27 to TRBJ2-7; D might be TRBD2 (7 bases). CDR3 length equals 18 residues. V lost 2 bases, J lost 6 bases, and 26 bases lay in between. In germline, CDR1 is MNHEY, CDR2 SMNVEV (reference sequence). This CDR3 reads CASSLKPPGRGRRSEQYF. CDR3 sequence (DNA): TGTGCCAGCAGTTTAAAGCCCCCAGGGCGGGGGCGCAGGTCCGAGCAGTACTTC.

V and J are TRBV5-6 and TRBJ2-7; D is possibly TRBD1 (5 bases). The CDR3 loop spans 14 amino acids. Per germline, CDR1 SGHDT and CDR2 YYEEEE. V lost 2 bases and J 0 bases, leaving 9 bases between the germline ends. The CDR3 coding sequence is TGTGCCAGCAGCTTCTTTGACAGCTCCTACGAGCAGTACTTC. Encoded protein: CASSFFDSSYEQYF.

The CDR3 DNA is TGTGCCACACAGGGGCCGGGGGAGAATGAGCAGTTCTTC. Translation: CATQGPGENEQFF. V and J are TRBV24-1 and TRBJ2-1; a possible D gene is TRBD1 (7 bases). The germline gives CDR1 KGHDR, CDR2 SFDVKD. The ends were cut back, 10 bases at V and 7 bases at J, with 16 bases in the middle. There are 13 residues in the CDR3.

The rearrangement uses TRBV5-1 and TRBJ1-3; D uncertain. Germline V lookup: CDR1 SGHRS, CDR2 YFSETQ. This CDR3 contains 17 residues. V dropped 0 bases and J dropped 3 bases, with 16 bases sitting between them. The CDR3 DNA is TGCGCCAGCAGCTTGGGTCCGGGAGGGCTAGGTGGAAACACCATATATTTT. The encoded protein is CASSLGPGGLGGNTIYF. The entire variable domain, with the rest obtained from reference TRBV5-1 and TRBJ1-3, is as follows: KAGVTQTPRYLIKTRGQQVTLSCSPISGHRSVSWYQQTPGQGLQFLFEYFSETQRNKGNFPGRFSGRQFSNSRSEMNVSTLELGDSALYLCASSLGPGGLGGNTIYFGEGSWLTVV.

The rearrangement links TRBV5-6 to TRBJ2-7, with unresolved D. With 1 base removed from V and 2 bases from J, the gap between germline ends came to 10 bases. The length of the CDR3 is 14 residues. Germline V gene data show CDR1 as SGHDT and CDR2 as YYEEEE. The CDR3 bases are TGTGCCAGCAGCTTGTACCCTGGTCCCTACGAGCAGTACTTC. Its protein product is CASSLYPGPYEQYF.